Shown below are 3 T cell receptor beta chains from a single sample sequenced in a study of T cell changes during pregnancy in multiple sclerosis. Sequenced by immunoSEQ multiplex PCR; TCRdb stores in-frame clones only, minus some. Here the sample spans tens of thousands of clones, just over 90% being singletons. The starting material was peripheral blood, obtained after pregnancy. Every receptor here comes from a female donor with multiple sclerosis, enrolled in a pregnancy study.

This clone has only one observation. The rearrangement links TRBV5-1 to TRBJ2-5, with D possibly TRBD2 on 6 matching bases. Trimming pared 5 bases from V and 1 base from J, leaving 12 bases between. The germline V gene encodes CDR1 SGHRS and CDR2 YFSETQ. The CDR3 loop spans 14 amino acids. This chain's CDR3 is CASRYLGGQETQYF. CDR3 bases: TGCGCCAGCAGATATCTGGGGGGCCAAGAGACCCAGTACTTC.

The genes are TRBV6-4 and TRBJ1-2; 8 positions agree with TRBD1. This CDR3 contains 14 residues. Germline CDR1 MRHNA, CDR2 SNTAGT. V dropped 0 bases and J dropped 4; count of bases not matched to a gene: 1. The CDR3: CASSDSTGGYGYTF. Here the CDR3 DNA reads TGTGCCAGCAGTGACTCTACAGGGGGCTATGGCTACACCTTC.

The chain combines TRBV5-6 with TRBJ1-2; D is undetermined. This CDR3 region has 17 residues. The ends were cut back, 3 bases at V and 2 bases at J, with 20 bases in the middle. Germline lookup yields CDR1 SGHDT and CDR2 YYEEEE. The chain's CDR3 is CASSSLQTRSLNYGYTF. The CDR3 DNA reads as TGTGCCAGCAGCTCCCTACAAACGAGGTCATTGAACTATGGCTACACCTTC.